The 18 T cell receptor beta chains below were found in one sample sequenced in a study of T cells in narcolepsy. Using immunoSEQ multiplex PCR, the repertoire was profiled, and TCRdb retains in-frame clones only, with some absent. The data contain some 30,000 clones, about 89% of them singletons. The source material was CD45RA- memory CD4+ T cells from PBMCs. These receptors all come from a human donor with narcolepsy.

This chain links TRBV5-1 with TRBJ2-3; D remains unclear. Between the trimmed V and J ends, which lost 1 base and 1 base, there was a span of 10 bases. Germline V CDR1 and CDR2: SGHRS, YFSETQ. The CDR3 loop spans 15 amino acids. For the CDR3, the DNA is TGCGCCAGCAGCTTGTACAATGGTGGCACAGATACGCAGTATTTT. Translation gives CASSLYNGGTDTQYF.

The chain uses TRBV5-1 and TRBJ2-7; 9 nucleotides line up with TRBD1. With V trimmed by 4 bases and J by 2 bases, 4 bases remained unmatched. Germline CDR1 SGHRS, CDR2 YFSETQ. This CDR3 has 14 amino acids. The chain's CDR3 is CASSGGTGTYEQYF. In nucleotides, the CDR3 is TGCGCCAGCAGCGGGGGGACAGGGACCTACGAGCAGTACTTC.

CDR3 DNA: TGTGCCAGCAGCAAGTATTTCGACGGCGGGGGGGCCTACTTACCCTACGAGCAGTACGTC. This gives the protein CASSKYFDGGGAYLPYEQYV. This rearrangement joins TRBV21-1 to TRBJ2-7; the listed D gene, TRBD2, was not tested against the DNA. TRBV21-1 is recorded as a pseudogene. The CDR3 extends over 20 amino acids.

This rearrangement joins TRBV27 to TRBJ2-7; D is undetermined. The CDR3 is 13 amino acids. Trimming cost V 6 bases and J 0 bases, with 9 bases left between them. CDR1 and CDR2 (germline): MNHEY, SMNVEV (reference sequence). The CDR3 sequence is CASSSLSSYEQYF. The CDR3 DNA reads as TGTGCCAGCAGCTCTCTCAGCTCCTACGAGCAGTACTTC.

The chain uses TRBV6-1 and TRBJ1-5; 7 positions agree with TRBD1. V shed 7 bases and J 2 bases; nucleotides not matched to a gene: 5. The CDR3 totals 14 residues. Germline V lookup: CDR1 MNHNS, CDR2 SASEGT. CDR3 loop: CASTYQGGNQPQHF. Here the CDR3 DNA reads TGTGCCAGCACTTATCAGGGGGGCAATCAGCCCCAGCATTTT.

CDR3 amino acids: CASMVLVGGGEQYV. The CDR3 DNA reads as TGTGCCAGCATGGTATTAGTAGGGGGAGGCGAGCAGTACGTC. The chain combines TRBV6-1 with TRBJ2-7; the D call may be TRBD1 or TRBD2 (6 bases each). The germline CDR1 and CDR2 sequences are MNHNS and SASEGT. CDR3 size: 14 residues. The V end was cut by 7 bases, the J end by 6 bases, with 19 bases between.

The chain is built from TRBV11-2 and TRBJ2-4; no definite D call. Germline CDR1 reads SGHAT; CDR2 reads FQNNGV. This CDR3 has 13 residues. V lost 5 bases and J 2 bases, leaving 7 bases between the germline ends. The CDR3 loop is CASSPLTKNIQYF. The DNA of the CDR3 is TGTGCCAGCAGCCCATTAACCAAAAACATTCAGTACTTC.

This chain joins TRBV6-1 and TRBJ2-7; no clear D. Trimming removed 7 bases at V and 2 bases at J, with 15 bases between. CDR3 length equals 14 residues. CDR1 is MNHNS and CDR2 is SASEGT in the germline V gene. The CDR3 DNA follows: TGTGCCAGCATACCCCCCGGACGAACCTACGAGCAGTACTTC. This gives the protein CASIPPGRTYEQYF.

V and J are TRBV13 and TRBJ2-5, with 7 bases lining up with TRBD1. The CDR3 is 13 residues long. V was pared by 5 bases and J by 4 bases, with 4 bases of the junction left unmatched. Germline V gene data show CDR1 as PRHDT and CDR2 as FYEKMQ (reference sequence). DNA of the CDR3: TGTGCCAGCAGCCCAGGGGGTTTAGAGACCCAGTACTTC. Its translation is CASSPGGLETQYF.

The chain combines TRBV18 with TRBJ2-1, with 10 bases aligning to TRBD1. The V gene end was trimmed by 3 bases and the J gene end by 7 bases; junction bases not matched to a gene: 6. CDR1 is KGHSH and CDR2 is LQKENI in the germline V gene. The CDR3 has 15 residues. CDR3 in DNA: TGTGCCAGCTCACCCGGGACAGGGGAGTGGAATGAGCAGTTCTTC. Translating gives CASSPGTGEWNEQFF. The full variable domain, rest sourced from reference TRBV18 and TRBJ2-1, is NAGVMQNPRHLVRRRGQEARLRCSPMKGHSHVYWYRQLPEEGLKFMVYLQKENIIDESGMPKERFSAEFPKEGPSILRIQQVVRGDSAAYFCASSPGTGEWNEQFFGPGTRLTVL.

This clone was seen only once. The chain combines TRBV19 with TRBJ2-1, with D maybe TRBD2 (5 bases). The germline V and J ends were trimmed by 5 bases and 0 bases, with 11 bases remaining between them. Germline CDR1 reads LNHDA; CDR2 reads SQIVND (reference sequence). The CDR3 covers 15 residues. CDR3 protein: CASSYDEGSYNEQFF. CDR3 DNA sequence: TGTGCCAGTAGTTATGACGAGGGCTCCTACAATGAGCAGTTCTTC.

The chain has TRBV5-4 and TRBJ1-4, with 9 nucleotides matching TRBD1. Per germline, CDR1 SGHNT and CDR2 YYREEE (reference sequence). The CDR3 is made up of 16 amino acids. With V trimmed by 4 bases and J by 8 bases, 12 bases remained unmatched. The CDR3 region has the DNA TGTGCCAGCAGCGCTTCAACCGGGACAGGGAACGAAAAACTGTTTTTT. Translation: CASSASTGTGNEKLFF.

This clone was seen only a few times. The chain employs TRBV28 and TRBJ2-3, with TRBD2 identical over 9 bases. V was clipped by 7 bases and J by 5 bases; unmatched bases: 10. From germline, CDR1 is MDHEN and CDR2 SYDVKM. The CDR3 length is 15 residues. This CDR3 is CASTRPAGGVDTQYF. CDR3 coding DNA: TGTGCCAGCACCCGCCCCGCGGGGGGGGTAGATACGCAGTATTTT.

This chain connects TRBV19 to TRBJ2-7; 7 nucleotides align to TRBD1. This CDR3 comprises 14 residues. Trimming took 1 base from V and 3 from J; bases not matched to a gene: 3. Germline V gives CDR1 LNHDA, CDR2 SQIVND (reference sequence). The CDR3 loop is CASSIARDSYEQYF. The CDR3 DNA is TGTGCCAGTAGTATAGCGAGGGACAGCTACGAGCAGTACTTC.

The DNA of the CDR3 is TGTGCCAGCTCGCTACTAGCGGGGGTCTACAATGAGCAGTTCTTC. As protein: CASSLLAGVYNEQFF. The V gene is TRBV18, the J gene TRBJ2-1, with 11 bases aligning to TRBD2. V dropped 6 bases and J dropped 3; count of bases not matched to a gene: 4. Looked up from germline, CDR1 is KGHSH and CDR2 is LQKENI. The CDR3 spans 15 residues.

The chain carries TRBV5-4 and TRBJ1-3; D possibly corresponds to TRBD1 (5 bases). There are 17 residues in the CDR3. The germline V gene has CDR1 SGHNT and CDR2 YYREEE (reference sequence). The V end was cut by 3 bases, the J end by 2 bases, with 18 bases between. The CDR3 protein is CASSSGIGVEAGNTIYF. In DNA form, the CDR3 reads TGTGCCAGCAGCTCCGGTATAGGGGTGGAAGCTGGAAACACCATATATTTT.

V and J are TRBV28 and TRBJ1-2; TRBD1 matches at 8 bases. CDR1 is MDHEN and CDR2 is SYDVKM in the germline V gene. The CDR3 is 12 residues long. Trimming removed 7 bases from V and 8 bases from J; junction bases left unmatched: 6. The CDR3 sequence: CASNDRGKGYTF. CDR3 nucleotides: TGTGCCAGCAATGACAGGGGTAAGGGCTACACCTTC.

The CDR3 DNA follows: TGTGCCAGCAGCCACACCTCGGCCGGGGATACGCAGTATTTT. This encodes CASSHTSAGDTQYF. This chain joins TRBV5-4 and TRBJ2-3; D is unresolved. The germline CDR1 and CDR2 sequences are SGHNT and YYREEE (reference sequence). Trimming pared 4 bases from V and 6 bases from J, leaving 15 bases between. The CDR3 has 14 amino acids.